This is a list of T cell receptor beta chains from one sample in a study of metastatic and nonmetastatic thyroid tumors. Via MiXCR, TCRdb re-called the PCR reads. The table has tens of thousands of clones, 16% seen once; the top ten hold roughly a tenth. Sequenced material: blood. These receptors all stem from a male donor with papillary thyroid cancer or a benign thyroid nodule (not recorded which). Some clones in this sample may be carry-over from other donors' samples. The CDR3 runs from the conserved cysteine through the conserved F or W. A D gene is named only where the DNA matches it firmly. For some rows the clone size is stated as once, few or many, or as a class when expanded; others skip it.

many,-,TRBJ2-7,TRBV18,TGTGCCAGCTCACCAGGGGGGACTGGTTCCTACGAGCAGTACTTC,CASSPGGTGSYEQYF
-,TRBD2,TRBJ2-2,TRBV9,TGTGCCAGCATCTTAGCTAAGCGGGAGGGCCGGGTCACCGGGGAGCTGTTTTTT,CASILAKREGRVTGELFF
many,TRBD1,TRBJ2-2,TRBV24-1,TGTGCCACAGAAGGGACAGGGAGGTCCGGGGAGCTGTTTTTT,CATEGTGRSGELFF
few,-,TRBJ2-3,TRBV6-2/TRBV6-3,TGTGCCAGCAGTTACTCGATGTCGTCGGATACGCAGTATTTT,CASSYSMSSDTQYF
many,-,TRBJ2-1,TRBV7-3,TGTGCCAGCAGCTTAAGGGGGAGCGGCAATGAGCAGTTCTTC,CASSLRGSGNEQFF
many,-,TRBJ2-1,TRBV10-3,TGTGCCATCAGTGTGGCCTCCTCCTACAATGAGCAGTTCTTC,CAISVASSYNEQFF
many,-,TRBJ2-1,TRBV7-3,TGTGCCAGCAGCCAGCGGTCGGGGGAATCAATCCTCAGGGAGCAGTTCTTC,CASSQRSGESILREQFF
-,-,TRBJ2-7,TRBV3-1,TGTGCCAGTAGCCAAGGGGGGGATACCGAGCAGTACTTC,CASSQGGDTEQYF
many,TRBD1,TRBJ1-2,TRBV7-2,TGTGCCAGCAGCTTAGTCCAGGGGGCGGCCTATGGCTACACCTTC,CASSLVQGAAYGYTF
few,-,TRBJ2-2,TRBV19,TGTGCCAGTGGGGTGGGTCACACCGGGGAGCTGTTTTTT,CASGVGHTGELFF
many,TRBD2,TRBJ2-6,TRBV7-7,TGTGCCAGCAGCAGCCTTTCGGGGGGGGGCCCCGTCTCTGGGGCCAACGTCCTGACTTTC,CASSSLSGGGPVSGANVLTF
many,-,TRBJ2-1,TRBV6-5,TGTGCCAGCAGTTACGGGGACAATGAGCAGTTCTTC,CASSYGDNEQFF